This T cell receptor (beta chain) was sequenced for a study of blood T cell repertoires in COVID-19. Across the whole study: Acute-phase and convalescent COVID-19 samples originated in the United States, Italy and Spain.

Per the authors' pipeline: Estimation of nucleated cell counts relied on the amplification of reference gene primers. Sequencing used immunoSEQ multiplex PCR; TCRdb keeps in-frame clones, though not all of them. V and J calls and clone size follow that table, whereas D and trimming were derived from the DNA. The repertoire has 280,000 or so clones, around 90% of them found once; the top ten carry 1.7%. V lost 3 bases, J lost 0 bases, and 7 bases lay in between. Germline lookup yields CDR1 MNHEY and CDR2 SVGAGI. This CDR3 region has 14 residues. Participant age was about 18 to 89 years, and participants resided in around 24 US areas. Donors were grouped by their self-reported clinical history.

The V call is TRBV6-5, the J call TRBJ2-3, with D possibly matching TRBD2 (5 bases). The sequenced material came from PBMCs or T cells enriched from blood (not recorded which). This TCR came from a woman aged 18-29 years with acute COVID-19. CDR3 protein: CASSYGESTDTQYF. CDR3 nucleotides: TGTGCCAGCAGTTATGGGGAGAGCACAGATACGCAGTATTTT.